This TCR beta chain was found in a study of blood T cell repertoires in COVID-19. Across the whole study: Acute-phase and convalescent COVID-19 samples originated in the United States, Italy and Spain. Sample material is recorded as cDNA or gDNA derived from T cells, B-cell-depleted T cells, or PBMCs.

Germline V lookup: CDR1 DFQATT, CDR2 SNEGSKA (reference sequence). The CDR3 has 13 amino acids. V gave up 3 bases and J gave up 2 bases, with 10 bases separating them. Original handling: Amplification of reference gene primers was used by the study to estimate nucleated cell counts. Method: immunoSEQ multiplex PCR; TCRdb's copy keeps in-frame clones and lacks some. V, J and clone size derive from that table, while D and trimming were established from the DNA sequence. The sample shows about 87,000 clones, around nine tenths of them seen only once. Sequencing was performed on peripheral blood. The TCR originated in a man in his forties with acute or convalescent COVID-19. The chain has TRBV20-1 and TRBJ1-2; a weak D match, TRBD1 (5 bases). CDR3 loop: CSASQGLNYGYTF. Written as DNA, the CDR3 is TGCAGTGCTAGTCAGGGTTTGAACTATGGCTACACCTTC.